A selection of T cell receptor beta chains follows, all from one sample in a study of T cells in Graves' hyperthyroidism and ophthalmopathy. MiXCR, run by TCRdb on the multiplex PCR reads, gives a single entry per CDR3 protein. The table includes 600,000 to 650,000 distinct CDR3 sequences, under 25% detected once. Sequenced input: blood. These receptors were taken from a man aged 25-40 years with Graves' ophthalmopathy. Both conserved end residues are part of each CDR3. D genes are given only for firm matches. Rows give clone size only sometimes, using once, few, many, or a class for an expanded clone.

V	J	size	D	length	CDR3	DNA
TRBV2	TRBJ1-6	few	-	15	CASTEGSSYNSPLHF	TGTGCCAGCACTGAGGGGAGCTCCTATAATTCACCCCTCCACTTT
TRBV3-1	TRBJ1-2	many	TRBD1	15	CASRTTGQATNGYTF	TGTGCCAGCAGGACGACGGGACAGGCTACGAATGGCTACACCTTC
TRBV28	TRBJ1-5	many	-	13	CASREYSNQPQHF	TGTGCCAGCAGGGAATATAGCAATCAGCCCCAGCATTTT
TRBV4-3	TRBJ2-1	once	TRBD2	15	CASSQGSGRGNEQFF	TGCGCCAGCAGCCAGGGTAGCGGGAGGGGTAATGAGCAGTTCTTC
TRBV20-1	TRBJ2-7	few	-	13	CSQRGRGAYEQYF	TGCAGTCAGAGAGGCCGAGGCGCCTACGAGCAGTACTTC
TRBV20-1	TRBJ2-2	few	-	15	CSARDWLRDTGELFF	TGCAGTGCTAGAGATTGGCTAAGGGACACCGGGGAGCTGTTTTTT
TRBV27	TRBJ2-3	few	TRBD2	16	CASSLYASGSADTQYF	TGTGCCAGCAGTTTATATGCTAGCGGGAGCGCGGATACGCAGTATTTT
TRBV7-9	TRBJ1-2	few	-	15	CASSFVGVANYGYTF	TGTGCCAGCAGCTTCGTAGGGGTCGCGAACTATGGCTACACCTTC
TRBV19	TRBJ2-1	many	TRBD2	16	CASSPRDYNPVGEQFF	TGTGCCAGTAGCCCTCGGGACTACAACCCTGTCGGGGAGCAGTTCTTC
TRBV5-1	TRBJ2-1	many	TRBD2	20	CASLGEAGTSGRGSYNEQFF	TGCGCCAGCTTGGGGGAAGCCGGGACTAGCGGGAGGGGCTCCTACAATGAGCAGTTCTTC
TRBV5-1	TRBJ1-4	few	TRBD1	16	CASSLGGTGTNEKLFF	TGCGCCAGCAGCTTGGGGGGGACAGGGACTAATGAAAAACTGTTTTTT
TRBV27	TRBJ1-5	-	TRBD1	16	CASRITGVGSNQPQHF	TGTGCCAGCAGAATAACAGGGGTGGGTAGCAATCAGCCCCAGCATTTT
TRBV7-3	TRBJ2-3	-	-	22	CASSLGFPGRGRGRGPTDTQYF	TGTGCCAGCAGCTTAGGATTTCCGGGCAGGGGCCGCGGACGAGGCCCCACAGATACGCAGTATTTT
TRBV6-1	TRBJ1-1	many	TRBD1	12	CASQDRAAEAFF	TGTGCCAGCCAGGACAGGGCGGCTGAAGCTTTCTTT
TRBV28	TRBJ2-2	many	-	15	CASRPGTANTGELFF	TGTGCCAGCAGGCCCGGGACGGCGAACACCGGGGAGCTGTTTTTT
TRBV15	TRBJ1-5	few	TRBD1	14	CATSGHRGNQPQHF	TGTGCCACCAGCGGCCACAGGGGAAATCAGCCCCAGCATTTT